What follows are 2 T cell receptor beta chains derived from one specimen sequenced in a study of shared clonotypes between healthy human individuals. TCRdb keeps only in-frame clones here, not all; method: immunoSEQ multiplex PCR. The table includes 1.6 million or so clones, about 98.5% detected once. The sequencing sample was made of naive CD4+ T cells sorted from blood. Subset described: CD45RA+ positively selected. Receptor source: a man aged 30-40 years in good health.

The rearrangement uses TRBV2 and TRBJ2-7, with TRBD1 matching 8 bases. CDR1 and CDR2 from the germline V gene are SNHLY and FYNNEI. The CDR3 totals 14 residues. Germline trimming cut 2 bases from V and 7 bases from J; bases unmatched to any gene: 7. In DNA form, the CDR3 reads TGTGCCAGCAGTGAAAGGGACAGGACGACGGAGCAGTACTTC. This gives the protein CASSERDRTTEQYF.

In its sample, this clone was seen once. The chain joins TRBV12-2 to TRBJ2-5; TRBD2 reflects the table's D call only, with no check against the DNA. TRBV12-2 is marked as a pseudogene. There are 15 residues in the CDR3. In DNA, the CDR3 is TGTGCAAGTCGCTTAGCGCACGAGAGAGGGGAGACCCAGTACTTC. This sequence encodes CASRLAHERGETQYF.